These 19 T cell receptor beta chains came from one sample sequenced in a study of blood T cell repertoires in COVID-19. Using immunoSEQ multiplex PCR, the repertoire was profiled, and TCRdb retains in-frame clones only, with some absent. Of tens of thousands of clones in the sample, about 85% were seen once. Sequencing used peripheral blood. The source of these receptors is a man older than 75 with acute or convalescent COVID-19.

The genes are TRBV2 and TRBJ2-1; weak D call: TRBD1 (5 bases). The germline CDR1 and CDR2 sequences are SNHLY and FYNNEI. The V end lost 2 bases, the J end lost 7 bases, and 6 bases lay between the germline ends. The CDR3 loop spans 12 amino acids. CDR3 sequence reads: CASSEPGNEQFF. The CDR3 DNA reads as TGTGCCAGCAGTGAACCAGGGAATGAGCAGTTCTTC.

CDR3 sequence (DNA): TGTGCAAGTCGCTTAGATTATGGGGGCCGGTCACCCCTCCACTTT. Translated: CASRLDYGGRSPLHF. The V and J genes are TRBV12-2 and TRBJ1-6; TRBD1, the table's D call, was not compared with the DNA. TRBV12-2 has pseudogene status. CDR3 length: 15 residues.

This rearrangement joins TRBV6-2 or TRBV6-3 to TRBJ1-2; 9 nucleotides agree with TRBD1. Losses at the gene ends were 6 bases for V and 5 bases for J; bases not matched to a gene: 4. This CDR3 has 13 residues. Per the germline V gene, CDR1 is MNHEY and CDR2 is SVGEGT. The CDR3 is CASSPDRGYGYTF. Written as DNA, the CDR3 is TGTGCCAGCAGCCCCGACAGGGGGTATGGCTACACCTTC.

This clone was seen only a few times. CDR3 nucleotides: TGTGCCAGCAGCTTCCCCGGGACAGGGGGCGTTGTCTATGGCTACACCTTC. Translating it yields CASSFPGTGGVVYGYTF. This chain connects TRBV11-3 to TRBJ1-2; 12 bases are a match to TRBD1. Germline V gene sequence: CDR1 SGHNT, CDR2 YENEEA. This CDR3 contains 17 residues. V shed 3 bases, J shed 4 bases, and the junction held 9 bases outside the gene matches.

The chain links TRBV7-9 to TRBJ2-3; D remains unclear. V lost 2 bases to trimming and J lost 9 bases, with 9 bases between them. The germline gives CDR1 SEHNR, CDR2 FQNEAQ (reference sequence). The CDR3 runs to 12 residues. CDR3 nucleotide sequence: TGTGCCAGCAGCTTAAAGGCGGAGACGCAGTATTTT. This encodes CASSLKAETQYF.

This clone has a single count. The chain links TRBV11-3 to TRBJ1-1, with D perhaps TRBD1 (6 bases). V was pared by 1 base and J by 4 bases, with 10 bases between. The CDR3 runs to 14 residues. Germline lookup yields CDR1 SGHNT and CDR2 YENEEA. CDR3 DNA sequence: TGTGCCAGCAGCTTAGTAGGGGGTGTCACTGAAGCTTTCTTT. Translated, it gives CASSLVGGVTEAFF.

This chain joins TRBV14 and TRBJ2-2, with TRBD1 as a possible D gene (5 bases). This CDR3 has 14 amino acids. Germline loops: CDR1 SGHDN, CDR2 FVKESK. V was cut by 3 bases and J by 9 bases, with 14 bases left in between. The CDR3, as DNA: TGTGCCAGCAGCCATGGACACGGTCCCCGGGAGCTGTTTTTT. It codes for CASSHGHGPRELFF.

The chain has TRBV5-8 and TRBJ2-3, with a tentative D call TRBD1 (6 bases). V gave up 6 bases and J gave up 1 base, with 12 bases separating them. Germline V CDR1 and CDR2: SGHTS, YDEGEE. The CDR3 is made up of 14 amino acids. The DNA for the CDR3 is TGTGCCAGCAACACAGGGTTGGGCACAGATACGCAGTATTTT. Amino acids: CASNTGLGTDTQYF.

This clone has a handful of counts. This chain connects TRBV5-1 to TRBJ1-3; D is perhaps TRBD1 (5 bases). Trimming took 5 bases from V and 2 from J, leaving 11 bases between them. The CDR3 contains 14 residues. CDR1 is SGHRS and CDR2 is YFSETQ in the germline V gene. The CDR3 DNA reads TGCGCCAGCAGGTCGACAGCGACTGGAAACACCATATATTTT. This encodes CASRSTATGNTIYF.

The chain uses TRBV7-2 and TRBJ2-7; the match to TRBD1 covers 10 bases. CDR1 and CDR2 from the germline V gene are SGHTA and FQGNSA. The J segment lost 4 bases and the V segment lost 0 bases, leaving 6 bases of the junction unmatched. CDR3 length: 16 residues. CDR3 in DNA: TGTGCCAGCAGCTTAGCGCGGACAGGGGGAGCGTACGAGCAGTACTTC. Translated: CASSLARTGGAYEQYF.

The rearrangement joins TRBV15 to TRBJ2-1, with a tentative D call TRBD2 (5 bases). From germline, CDR1 is LNHNV and CDR2 YYDKDF (reference sequence). The CDR3 has 14 amino acids. V lost 0 bases to trimming and J lost 7 bases, with 10 bases between them. CDR3 in amino acids: CATSRERVKNEQFF. For the CDR3, the DNA is TGTGCCACCAGCAGAGAGCGGGTTAAGAATGAGCAGTTCTTC. Looking up the rest from reference TRBV15 and TRBJ2-1 gives the full variable domain: DAMVIQNPRYQVTQFGKPVTLSCSQTLNHNVMYWYQQKSSQAPKLLFHYYDKDFNNEADTPDNFQSRRPNTSFCFLDIRSPGLGDTAMYLCATSRERVKNEQFFGPGTRLTVL.

The chain employs TRBV28 and TRBJ2-7; D perhaps matches TRBD1 (5 bases). V was shortened by 1 base and J by 6 bases, with 19 bases between the two germline ends. This CDR3 region has 16 residues. CDR1 MDHEN and CDR2 SYDVKM come from the germline V gene. CDR3 DNA sequence: TGTGCCAGCAGTTTATTGGGCCCCCAATATGGGGCCGAGCAGTACTTC. Translated: CASSLLGPQYGAEQYF. The whole variable domain, remainder taken from reference TRBV28 and TRBJ2-7, is DVKVTQSSRYLVKRTGEKVFLECVQDMDHENMFWYRQDPGLGLRLIYFSYDVKMKEKGDIPEGYSVSREKKERFSLILESASTNQTSMYLCASSLLGPQYGAEQYFGPGTRLTVT.

The chain has TRBV11-2 and TRBJ1-3, with no clear D. Germline values: CDR1 SGHAT, CDR2 FQNNGV. V shed 0 bases and J shed 2 bases, with 14 bases lying between them. The CDR3 loop spans 17 amino acids. Here the CDR3 reads CASSLDSGGYTGNTIYF. CDR3 nucleotides: TGTGCCAGCAGCTTAGATAGTGGCGGATATACTGGAAACACCATATATTTT.

The rearrangement joins TRBV5-1 to TRBJ1-2; D is uncertain. CDR3 length: 14 amino acids. The V and J ends lost 0 bases and 4 bases respectively, with 10 bases between them. From germline, CDR1 is SGHRS and CDR2 YFSETQ. The CDR3: CASSLDGSTYGYTF. The CDR3 DNA reads as TGCGCCAGCAGCTTGGATGGGAGCACCTATGGCTACACCTTC.

J is TRBJ1-2 and V is TRBV19; 10 positions match TRBD1. Trimming took 4 bases from V and 7 from J; bases not matched to a gene: 3. The CDR3 consists of 13 residues. CDR1 is LNHDA, CDR2 SQIVND, per germline (reference sequence). The CDR3 sequence is CASSTTGGSGYTF. The CDR3 nucleotides are TGTGCCAGTAGTACGACAGGGGGCAGTGGCTACACCTTC.

This clone was observed a single time. The chain is built from TRBV3-1 (or the pseudogene TRBV3-2) and TRBJ2-1; 11 bases are a match to TRBD2. The germline V gene has CDR1 LGHDT and CDR2 YNNKEL (reference sequence). J gave up 5 bases and V 0 bases, and 6 bases lay outside the gene matches. The CDR3 contains 17 residues. The CDR3 loop is CASSQDLGSGGDNEQFF. CDR3 nucleotides: TGTGCCAGCAGCCAAGATTTAGGTAGCGGGGGGGACAATGAGCAGTTCTTC.

The J gene is TRBJ2-7, the V gene TRBV29-1, with 8 bases fitting TRBD1. This CDR3 is built from 14 residues. J was trimmed by 3 bases and V by 7 bases; bases with no gene match: 11. Germline CDR1 and CDR2: SQVTM and ANQGSEA. For the CDR3, the DNA is TGCAGCGCCCAACTCAGGACAGGGAGCTACGAGCAGTACTTC. Translating gives CSAQLRTGSYEQYF.

This chain joins TRBV29-1 and TRBJ2-1; 12 bases agree with TRBD2. Germline V gene data show CDR1 as SQVTM and CDR2 as ANQGSEA. V shed 7 bases and J 0 bases; nucleotides not matched to a gene: 7. The length of the CDR3 is 16 residues. This CDR3 is CSATSGSASSYNEQFF. The CDR3 DNA follows: TGCAGCGCGACTAGCGGGAGCGCTAGCTCCTACAATGAGCAGTTCTTC.

V gene TRBV11-2 combines with J gene TRBJ2-6; no definite D call. The CDR3 sequence is 17 residues long. Per germline, CDR1 SGHAT and CDR2 FQNNGV. V was trimmed by 2 bases and J by 0 bases, leaving 11 bases between them. Here the CDR3 reads CASSLFGRLSGANVLTF. DNA for the CDR3: TGTGCCAGCAGCTTATTCGGTAGACTCTCTGGGGCCAACGTCCTGACTTTC.